This T cell receptor (beta chain) was sequenced in a study of shared clonotypes between healthy human individuals. Study information: CD4 naive cells filled three plates per donor, CD4 memory three, CD8 naive two and CD8 memory one.

Profiling relied on immunoSEQ multiplex PCR, and the TCRdb table lists in-frame clones only, not all of them. The sample includes under 2,500,000 clones, almost 96% seen only once; the top ten take roughly 0.13%. Points on this clone: Other DNA sequences in this sample translate to the same CDR3.

V lost 4 bases and J lost 0, with 11 bases in between. Per germline, CDR1 SQVTM and CDR2 ANQGSEA. The CDR3 length is 14 residues. The clonotype originates from a man between 18 and 29 years old in good health. The rearrangement links TRBV29-1 to TRBJ2-3, with a tentative D call TRBD1 (7 bases). Sequencing used naive CD4+ T cells sorted from blood. Subset denoted: CD45RA+ positively selected. The CDR3 coding sequence is TGCAGCGTTGGACAGGGAGGTAGCACAGATACGCAGTATTTT. Its protein product is CSVGQGGSTDTQYF.